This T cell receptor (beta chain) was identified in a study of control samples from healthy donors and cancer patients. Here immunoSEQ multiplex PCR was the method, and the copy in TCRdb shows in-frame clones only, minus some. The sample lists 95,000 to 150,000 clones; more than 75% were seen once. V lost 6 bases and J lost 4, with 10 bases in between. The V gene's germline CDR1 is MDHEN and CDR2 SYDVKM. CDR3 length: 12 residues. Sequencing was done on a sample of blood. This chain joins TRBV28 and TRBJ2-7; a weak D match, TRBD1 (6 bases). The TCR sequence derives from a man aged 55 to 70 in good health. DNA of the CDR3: TGTGCCAGCAGGAGAACAGGGTACGAGCAGTACTTC. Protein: CASRRTGYEQYF.